This T cell receptor beta chain was observed in a study of control samples from healthy donors and cancer patients (dated by TCRdb to the early 2020s). To note about this clone: Its antigen target is currently unknown. Nothing much larger sits one base from this clone, and base qualities are not available.

The library was prepared using the immunoSEQ multiplex PCR assay. TCRdb mirrors the immuneACCESS table, restricted to in-frame sequences. Some clones are absent from its copies; in checked studies, under half trace to an unresolved V gene, and the reason for the others is unknown. Here the sample has around 90,000 clones; approximately 87% occur a single time. The ten largest make up less than 2.5% of the sample. The germline V gene (reference sequence) supplies CDR1 PRHDT and CDR2 FYEKMQ. V loses 4 bases, J loses 6 bases, and the germline ends lie 10 bases apart. The CDR3 runs 12 amino acids, cysteine and phenylalanine included. Only CDR3 DNA remains: 36 bases, in frame from the first base.

This chain joins TRBV13 to TRBJ2-7; the D gene assignment is ambiguous. This TCR was recovered from a woman in her 40s in good health. Sequencing was done on a sample of blood. The CDR3: CASSSPLGEQYF. DNA sequence: TGTGCCAGCAGCTCCCCCCTCGGCGAGCAGTACTTC.